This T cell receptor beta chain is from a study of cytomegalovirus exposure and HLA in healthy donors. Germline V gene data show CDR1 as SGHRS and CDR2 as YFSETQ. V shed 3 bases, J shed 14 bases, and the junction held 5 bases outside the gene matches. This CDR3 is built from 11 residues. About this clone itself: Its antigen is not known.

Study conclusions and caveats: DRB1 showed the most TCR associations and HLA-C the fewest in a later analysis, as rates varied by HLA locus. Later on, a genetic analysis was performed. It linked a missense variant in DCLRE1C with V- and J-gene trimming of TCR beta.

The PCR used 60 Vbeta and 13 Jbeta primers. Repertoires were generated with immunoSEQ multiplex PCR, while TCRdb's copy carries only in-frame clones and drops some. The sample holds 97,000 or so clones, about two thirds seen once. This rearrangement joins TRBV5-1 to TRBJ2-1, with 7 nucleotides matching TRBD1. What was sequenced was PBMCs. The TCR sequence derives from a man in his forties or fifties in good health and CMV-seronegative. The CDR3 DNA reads TGCGCCAGCAGCTCTGACAGGGAAAAGTTCTTC. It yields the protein CASSSDREKFF.